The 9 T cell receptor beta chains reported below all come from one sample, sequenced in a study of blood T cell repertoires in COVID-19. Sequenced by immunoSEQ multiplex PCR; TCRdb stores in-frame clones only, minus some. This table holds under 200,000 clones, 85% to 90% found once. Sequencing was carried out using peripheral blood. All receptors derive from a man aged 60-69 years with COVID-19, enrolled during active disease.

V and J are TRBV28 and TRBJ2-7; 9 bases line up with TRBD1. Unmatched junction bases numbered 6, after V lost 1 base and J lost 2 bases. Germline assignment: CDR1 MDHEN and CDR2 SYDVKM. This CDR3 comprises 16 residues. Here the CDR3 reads CASSLFVGTGTYEQYF. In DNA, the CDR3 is TGTGCCAGCAGTTTATTTGTCGGGACAGGGACCTACGAGCAGTACTTC.

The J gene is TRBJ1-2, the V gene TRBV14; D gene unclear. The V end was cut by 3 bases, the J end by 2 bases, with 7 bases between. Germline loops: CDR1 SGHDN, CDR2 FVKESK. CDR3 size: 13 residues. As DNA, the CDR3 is TGTGCCAGCAGCCAGATAGAAAACTATGGCTACACCTTC. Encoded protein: CASSQIENYGYTF.

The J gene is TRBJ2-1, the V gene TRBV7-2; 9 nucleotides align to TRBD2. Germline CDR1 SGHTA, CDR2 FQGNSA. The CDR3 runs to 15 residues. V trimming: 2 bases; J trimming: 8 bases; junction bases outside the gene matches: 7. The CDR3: CASSLSGGPLHEQFF. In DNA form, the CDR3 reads TGTGCCAGCAGCTTAAGCGGGGGGCCCCTCCATGAGCAGTTCTTC.

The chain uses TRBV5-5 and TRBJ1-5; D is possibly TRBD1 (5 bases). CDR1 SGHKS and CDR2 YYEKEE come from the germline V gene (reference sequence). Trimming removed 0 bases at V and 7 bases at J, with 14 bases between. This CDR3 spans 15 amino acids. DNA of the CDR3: TGTGCCAGCAGCTTGGTTGGACATCACGGACAGCCCCAGCATTTT. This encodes CASSLVGHHGQPQHF.

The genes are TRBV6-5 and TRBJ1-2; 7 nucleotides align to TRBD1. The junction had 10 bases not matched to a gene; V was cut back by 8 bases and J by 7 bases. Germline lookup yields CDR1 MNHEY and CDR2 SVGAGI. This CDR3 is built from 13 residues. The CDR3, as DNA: TGTGCCAGCCTCCTAGGGGGCTCTGGTGGCTACACCTTC. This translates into CASLLGGSGGYTF.

CDR3 protein: CATSRDSTSGTSYEQYF. CDR3 DNA sequence: TGTGCCACCAGCAGAGATTCAACTAGCGGCACCTCCTACGAGCAGTACTTC. The chain has TRBV15 and TRBJ2-7; TRBD2 aligns across 8 bases. Germline CDR1 LNHNV, CDR2 YYDKDF (reference sequence). The CDR3 covers 17 residues. V was clipped by 0 bases and J by 0 bases; unmatched bases: 7.

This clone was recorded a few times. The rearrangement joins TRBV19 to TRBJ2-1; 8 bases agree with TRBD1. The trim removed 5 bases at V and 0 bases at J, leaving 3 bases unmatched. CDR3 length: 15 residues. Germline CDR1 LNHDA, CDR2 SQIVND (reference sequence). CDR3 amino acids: CASSPDRGSYNEQFF. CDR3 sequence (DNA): TGTGCCAGTAGTCCCGACAGGGGCTCCTACAATGAGCAGTTCTTC.

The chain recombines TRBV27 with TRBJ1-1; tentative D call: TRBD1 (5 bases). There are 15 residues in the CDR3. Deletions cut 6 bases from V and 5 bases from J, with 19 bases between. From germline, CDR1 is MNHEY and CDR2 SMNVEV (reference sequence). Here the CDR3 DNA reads TGTGCCAGCAGCCCGTATTCGGGAGGGGCGACTGAAGCTTTCTTT. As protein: CASSPYSGGATEAFF.

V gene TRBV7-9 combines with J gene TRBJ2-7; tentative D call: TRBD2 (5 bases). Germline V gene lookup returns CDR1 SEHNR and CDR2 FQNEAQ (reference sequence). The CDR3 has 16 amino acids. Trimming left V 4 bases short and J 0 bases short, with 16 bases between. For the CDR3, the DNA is TGTGCCAGCAGCTCAACTAGGTCCCTGCCCTCCTACGAGCAGTACTTC. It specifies CASSSTRSLPSYEQYF.